This T cell receptor beta chain derives from a study of early T cells in non-severe SARS-CoV-2 infection. Study as a whole: Bulk RNA from unsorted whole blood was sequenced; chains were unpaired.

Study outcomes and limitations: VDJdb matches were skewed toward anti-spike CD8 T cell responses.

Trimming at V came to 5 bases and at J to 1 base, leaving 4 bases not matched to a gene. The germline gives CDR1 DFQATT, CDR2 SNEGSKA (reference sequence). The CDR3 totals 13 residues. Note on this clonotype: Its specificity is not known.

Individual cDNA molecules received unique molecular identifiers. A single record per CDR3 protein comes from TCRdb applying MiXCR to the 5' RACE reads. This sample carries around 64,000 distinct CDR3 sequences, over 9.5% of them seen once, and the ten largest clones take 6% to 7%. This rearrangement joins TRBV20-1 to TRBJ1-1; 7 bases are a match to TRBD1. The TCR sequence derives from an adult who was a healthcare worker with PCR-confirmed SARS-CoV-2 infection or an uninfected control (not recorded which). The sample taken for sequencing was whole blood. The CDR3 reads CSAAGQQNTEAFF. The CDR3 DNA reads as TGCAGTGCTGCGGGACAGCAGAACACTGAAGCTTTCTTT.